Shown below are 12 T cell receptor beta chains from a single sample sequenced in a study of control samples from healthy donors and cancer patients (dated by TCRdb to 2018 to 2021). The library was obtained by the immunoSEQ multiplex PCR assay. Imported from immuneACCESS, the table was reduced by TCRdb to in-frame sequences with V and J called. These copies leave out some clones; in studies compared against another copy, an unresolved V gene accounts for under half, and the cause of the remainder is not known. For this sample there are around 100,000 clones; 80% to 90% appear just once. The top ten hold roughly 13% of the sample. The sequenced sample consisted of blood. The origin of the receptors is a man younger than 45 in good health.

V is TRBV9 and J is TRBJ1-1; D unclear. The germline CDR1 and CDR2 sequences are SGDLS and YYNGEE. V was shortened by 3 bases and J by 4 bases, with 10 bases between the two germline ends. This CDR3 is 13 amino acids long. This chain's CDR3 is CASSASRGTEAFF. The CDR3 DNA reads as TGTGCCAGCAGCGCCAGCCGGGGCACTGAAGCTTTCTTT.

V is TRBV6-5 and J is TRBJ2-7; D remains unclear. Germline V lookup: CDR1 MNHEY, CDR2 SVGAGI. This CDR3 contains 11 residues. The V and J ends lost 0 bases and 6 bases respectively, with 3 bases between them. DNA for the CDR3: TGTGCCAGCAGTTACTCGGGCGAGCAGTACTTC. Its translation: CASSYSGEQYF.

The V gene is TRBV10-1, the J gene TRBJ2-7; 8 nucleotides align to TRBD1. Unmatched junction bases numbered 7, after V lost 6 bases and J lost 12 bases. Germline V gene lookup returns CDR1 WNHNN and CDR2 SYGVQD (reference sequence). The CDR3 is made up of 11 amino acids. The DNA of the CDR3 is TGCGCCAGCAGCCAAACAGGGGGAGCGTACTTC. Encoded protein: CASSQTGGAYF.

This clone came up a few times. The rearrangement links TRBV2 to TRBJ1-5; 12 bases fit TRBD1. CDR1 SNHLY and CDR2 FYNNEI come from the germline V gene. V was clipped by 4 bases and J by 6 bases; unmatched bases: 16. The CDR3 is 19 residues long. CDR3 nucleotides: TGTGCCAGCAGTGCGACGAGGGACAGGGGGCTTGAGAGAGGTCAGCCCCAGCATTTT. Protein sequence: CASSATRDRGLERGQPQHF.

The CDR3 DNA is TGCAGCGGGGGACAGGGGGTCGGGTACGAGCAGTACTTC. Its translation: CSGGQGVGYEQYF. The V gene is TRBV29-1, the J gene TRBJ2-7; TRBD1 aligns across 11 bases. Germline trimming cut 7 bases from V and 4 bases from J; bases unmatched to any gene: 6. Germline V gene data show CDR1 as SQVTM and CDR2 as ANQGSEA. This CDR3 has 13 residues.

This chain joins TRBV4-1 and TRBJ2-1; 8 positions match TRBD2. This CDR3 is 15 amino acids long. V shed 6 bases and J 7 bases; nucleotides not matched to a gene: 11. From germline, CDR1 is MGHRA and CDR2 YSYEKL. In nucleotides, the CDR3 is TGCGCCAGCAGACCCGGGACTAGAGTTTTGAATGAGCAGTTCTTC. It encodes CASRPGTRVLNEQFF.

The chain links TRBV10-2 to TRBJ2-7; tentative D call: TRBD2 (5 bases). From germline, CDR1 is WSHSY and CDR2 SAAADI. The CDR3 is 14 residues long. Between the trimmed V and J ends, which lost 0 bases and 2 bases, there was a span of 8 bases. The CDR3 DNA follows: TGCGCCAGCAGTGAGTCCCACGGGGCCTACGAGCAGTACTTC. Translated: CASSESHGAYEQYF.

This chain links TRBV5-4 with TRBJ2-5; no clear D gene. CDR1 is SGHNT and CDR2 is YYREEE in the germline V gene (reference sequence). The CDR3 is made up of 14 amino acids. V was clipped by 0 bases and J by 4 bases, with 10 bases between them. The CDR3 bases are TGTGCCAGCAGCTTGGGGGTTCTGGGAGAGACCCAGTACTTC. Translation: CASSLGVLGETQYF.

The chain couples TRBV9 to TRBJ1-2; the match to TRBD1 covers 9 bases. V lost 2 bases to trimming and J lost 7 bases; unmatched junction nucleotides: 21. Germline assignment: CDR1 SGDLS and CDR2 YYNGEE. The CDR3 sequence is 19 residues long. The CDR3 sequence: CASSVSGGRAGTGPLGYTF. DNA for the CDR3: TGTGCCAGCAGCGTGAGTGGAGGAAGGGCCGGGACAGGGCCCCTTGGCTACACCTTC.

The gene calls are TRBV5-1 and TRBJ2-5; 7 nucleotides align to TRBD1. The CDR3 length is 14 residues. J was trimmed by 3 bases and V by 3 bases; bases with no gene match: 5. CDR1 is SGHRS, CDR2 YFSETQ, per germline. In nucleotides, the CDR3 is TGCGCCAGCAGCTCCCTAGACAGGGAAGAGACCCAGTACTTC. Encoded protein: CASSSLDREETQYF.

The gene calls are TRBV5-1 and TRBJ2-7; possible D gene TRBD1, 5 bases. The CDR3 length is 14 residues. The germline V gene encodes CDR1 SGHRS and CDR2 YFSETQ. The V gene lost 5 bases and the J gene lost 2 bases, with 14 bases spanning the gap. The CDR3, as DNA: TGCGCCAGCAGGCTAGGGGCGTCGGCCTACGAGCAGTACTTC. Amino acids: CASRLGASAYEQYF.

CDR3 sequence (DNA): TGTGCCAGCAGCCGAACGGGGATCGAGCAGTACTTC. This encodes CASSRTGIEQYF. The V and J genes are TRBV11-2 and TRBJ2-7; the D gene is possibly TRBD2 (5 bases). From germline, CDR1 is SGHAT and CDR2 FQNNGV. Trimming took off 5 bases at V and 6 bases at J, with 11 bases between the two ends. The CDR3 totals 12 residues.